Below, 11 T cell receptor beta chains from the same sample are listed, as sequenced in a study of blood T cells in healthy people across ages. A sample-barcoded 5' primer and a J-beta primer mix were used in a second PCR of roughly 6 to 11 cycles. MiXCR was run by TCRdb on the 5' RACE reads, yielding one entry per CDR3 protein. The data hold around 1,800,000 distinct CDR3 sequences, with 39% observed a single time. Sequencing used blood. All receptors derive from a human donor in good health.

This clonotype was seen more than once but under ten times. This chain links TRBV6-2 or TRBV6-3 with TRBJ2-3; tentative D call: TRBD2 (5 bases). The germline V gene encodes CDR1 MNHEY and CDR2 SVGEGT. The V and J ends lost 7 bases and 7 bases respectively, with 12 bases between them. The CDR3 is 12 residues long. CDR3 coding DNA: TGTGCCAGCAAAAACCCTAGCAATACGCAGTATTTT. This encodes CASKNPSNTQYF.

This chain links TRBV9 with TRBJ2-2; no firm D call. Deletions cut 6 bases from V and 7 bases from J, with 10 bases between. Germline CDR1 reads SGDLS; CDR2 reads YYNGEE. This CDR3 is built from 12 residues. CDR3 residues: CASNSGNGELFF. For the CDR3, the DNA is TGTGCCAGCAATTCTGGGAACGGGGAGCTGTTTTTT. The variable domain in full, completed from reference TRBV9 and TRBJ2-2, reads DSGVTQTPKHLITATGQRVTLRCSPRSGDLSVYWYQQSLDQGLQFLIQYYNGEERAKGNILERFSAQQFPDLHSELNLSSLELGDSALYFCASNSGNGELFFGEGSRLTVL.

This chain uses TRBV20-1 with TRBJ2-1; 8 nucleotides match TRBD2. Germline CDR1 and CDR2: DFQATT and SNEGSKA (reference sequence). The CDR3 is 13 amino acids. V lost 3 bases, J lost 5 bases, and 3 bases stayed unmatched. CDR3 region: CSASGGVNNEQFF. The CDR3 DNA reads as TGCAGTGCTAGCGGGGGGGTCAACAATGAGCAGTTCTTC.

The rearrangement links TRBV7-2 to TRBJ2-5; 9 positions match TRBD2. V was clipped by 7 bases and J by 2 bases; unmatched bases: 5. This CDR3 is 14 amino acids long. Germline V gene data show CDR1 as SGHTA and CDR2 as FQGNSA. CDR3 sequence: CASKSGGPQETQYF. Here the CDR3 DNA reads TGTGCCAGCAAAAGCGGGGGGCCGCAAGAGACCCAGTACTTC.

This clonotype was detected once. The chain couples TRBV20-1 to TRBJ2-7; weak D call: TRBD1 (5 bases). Trimming left V 0 bases short and J 6 bases short, with 18 bases between. Per germline, CDR1 DFQATT and CDR2 SNEGSKA (reference sequence). The CDR3 spans 15 residues. In DNA, the CDR3 is TGCAGTGCTAGAGATCTCAGGGATGTGTCGGGCGAGCAGTACTTC. The encoded protein is CSARDLRDVSGEQYF.

This clonotype was observed a few times. This sequence joins TRBV7-7 and TRBJ2-7; no clear D gene. The DNA end favors TRBJ2-5, so the J call may be wrong. From germline, CDR1 is SSHAT and CDR2 FNYEAQ (reference sequence). The CDR3 runs to 15 residues. The CDR3 reads CASSPVFEVGETQYF. Written as DNA, the CDR3 is TGTGCCAGCAGTCCGGTTTTCGAGGTGGGGGAGACCCAGTACTTC.

The chain uses TRBV7-6 and TRBJ2-5, with no clear D. CDR1 and CDR2 from the germline V gene are SGHVS and FNYEAQ. V was pared by 0 bases and J by 2 bases, with 16 bases between. The CDR3 extends over 17 amino acids. The CDR3 DNA is TGTGCCAGCAGCTTAGCCCCCGTCGGAAGTCCGCAAGAGACCCAGTACTTC. Protein product: CASSLAPVGSPQETQYF. The variable domain in full, with the rest retrieved from reference TRBV7-6 and TRBJ2-5, is GAGVSQSPRYKVTKRGQDVALRCDPISGHVSLYWYRQALGQGPEFLTYFNYEAQQDKSGLPNDRFSAERPEGSISTLTIQRTEQRDSAMYRCASSLAPVGSPQETQYFGPGTRLLVL.

A note on this clonotype: A junction end diverges from the germline sequence, so it may reflect a read error. The V gene is TRBV7-9, the J gene TRBJ1-2, with 8 bases matching TRBD1. The CDR3 consists of 16 residues. Germline assignment: CDR1 SEHNR and CDR2 FQNEAQ (reference sequence). CDR3 coding DNA: TGTGCCAGCAACTTAGTCCCGGGACAGGAATACTATGGCTACACCTTC. Encoded protein: CASNLVPGQEYYGYTF.

This clonotype was counted between two and nine times. The rearrangement uses TRBV7-2 and TRBJ2-1; 7 nucleotides match TRBD2. The V gene end was trimmed by 5 bases and the J gene end by 8 bases; junction bases not matched to a gene: 12. Germline lookup yields CDR1 SGHTA and CDR2 FQGNSA. CDR3 length: 15 residues. CDR3 sequence: CASSPHPTSRDEQFF. DNA of the CDR3: TGTGCCAGCAGCCCACATCCGACTAGCAGAGATGAGCAGTTCTTC.

This clonotype was counted only a few times. The chain joins TRBV28 to TRBJ2-5; 10 bases fit TRBD2. Judging by the DNA end, TRBJ2-7 fits better; the J call may be wrong. CDR3 size: 15 residues. The germline V gene has CDR1 MDHEN and CDR2 SYDVKM. The CDR3 DNA sequence: TGTGCCAGCAGTATGACTAGCGGGCCTAGGGACGAGCAGTACTTC. This encodes CASSMTSGPRDEQYF.

The chain has TRBV29-1 and TRBJ2-1; 9 bases align to TRBD2. V shed 6 bases, J shed 7 bases, and the junction held 10 bases outside the gene matches. Germline V gene lookup returns CDR1 SQVTM and CDR2 ANQGSEA. CDR3 length: 14 residues. The CDR3 region has the DNA TGCAGCGTCCTACCGGGACTAGCCATAAATGAGCAGTTCTTC. Its translation: CSVLPGLAINEQFF.